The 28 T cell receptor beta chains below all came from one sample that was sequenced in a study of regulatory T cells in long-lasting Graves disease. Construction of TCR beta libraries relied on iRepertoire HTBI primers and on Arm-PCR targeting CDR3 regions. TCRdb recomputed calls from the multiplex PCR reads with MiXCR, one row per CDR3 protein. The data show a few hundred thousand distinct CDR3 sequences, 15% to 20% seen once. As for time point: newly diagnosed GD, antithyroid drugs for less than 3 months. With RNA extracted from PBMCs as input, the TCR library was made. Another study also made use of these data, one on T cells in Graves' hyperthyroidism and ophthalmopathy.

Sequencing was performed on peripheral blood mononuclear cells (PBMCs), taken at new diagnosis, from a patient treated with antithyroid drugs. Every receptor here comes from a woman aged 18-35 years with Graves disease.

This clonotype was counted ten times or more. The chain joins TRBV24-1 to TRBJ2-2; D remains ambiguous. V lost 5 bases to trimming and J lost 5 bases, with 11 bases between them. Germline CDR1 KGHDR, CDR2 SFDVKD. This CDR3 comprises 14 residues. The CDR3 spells CATSGAYETGELFF. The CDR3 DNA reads TGTGCCACCAGTGGAGCCTACGAAACCGGGGAGCTGTTTTTT.

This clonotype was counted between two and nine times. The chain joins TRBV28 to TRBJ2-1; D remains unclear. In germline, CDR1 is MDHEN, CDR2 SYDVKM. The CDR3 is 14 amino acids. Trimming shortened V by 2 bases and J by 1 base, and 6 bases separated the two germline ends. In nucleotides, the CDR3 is TGTGCCAGCAGTTTAAAAGGGTCCTACAATGAGCAGTTCTTC. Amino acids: CASSLKGSYNEQFF.

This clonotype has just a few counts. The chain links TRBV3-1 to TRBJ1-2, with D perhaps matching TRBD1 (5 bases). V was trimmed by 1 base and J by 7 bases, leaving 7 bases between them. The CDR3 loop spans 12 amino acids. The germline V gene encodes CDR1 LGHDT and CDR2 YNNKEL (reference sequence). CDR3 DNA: TGTGCCAGCAGCCAAGGGCAGGGTGGCTACACCTTC. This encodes CASSQGQGGYTF.

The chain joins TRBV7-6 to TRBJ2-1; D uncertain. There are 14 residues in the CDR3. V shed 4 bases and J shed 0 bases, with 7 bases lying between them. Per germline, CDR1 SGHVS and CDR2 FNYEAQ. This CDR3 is CASSSDRSYNEQFF. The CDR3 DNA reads TGTGCCAGCAGCTCGGACCGCTCCTACAATGAGCAGTTCTTC.

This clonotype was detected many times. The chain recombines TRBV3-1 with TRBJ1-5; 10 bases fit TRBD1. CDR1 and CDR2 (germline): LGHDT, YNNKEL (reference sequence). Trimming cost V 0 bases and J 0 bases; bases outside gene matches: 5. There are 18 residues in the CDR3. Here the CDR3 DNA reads TGTGCCAGCAGCCAAGATTGGACAGGGGGGCATAGCAATCAGCCCCAGCATTTT. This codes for CASSQDWTGGHSNQPQHF.

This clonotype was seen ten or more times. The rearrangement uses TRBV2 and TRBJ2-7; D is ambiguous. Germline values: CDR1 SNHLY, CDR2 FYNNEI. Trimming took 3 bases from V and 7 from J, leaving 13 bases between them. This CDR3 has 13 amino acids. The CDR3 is CASSEESAPEQYF. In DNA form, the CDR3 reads TGTGCCAGCAGTGAGGAGTCGGCCCCTGAGCAGTACTTC.

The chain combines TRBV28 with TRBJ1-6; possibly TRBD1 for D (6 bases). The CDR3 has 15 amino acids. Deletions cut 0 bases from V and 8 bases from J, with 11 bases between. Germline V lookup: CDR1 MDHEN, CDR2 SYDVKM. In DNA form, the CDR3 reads TGTGCCAGCAGTTTATGGGCAGGGGAGTATTCACCCCTCCACTTT. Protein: CASSLWAGEYSPLHF. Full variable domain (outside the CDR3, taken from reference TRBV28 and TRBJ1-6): DVKVTQSSRYLVKRTGEKVFLECVQDMDHENMFWYRQDPGLGLRLIYFSYDVKMKEKGDIPEGYSVSREKKERFSLILESASTNQTSMYLCASSLWAGEYSPLHFGNGTRLTVT.

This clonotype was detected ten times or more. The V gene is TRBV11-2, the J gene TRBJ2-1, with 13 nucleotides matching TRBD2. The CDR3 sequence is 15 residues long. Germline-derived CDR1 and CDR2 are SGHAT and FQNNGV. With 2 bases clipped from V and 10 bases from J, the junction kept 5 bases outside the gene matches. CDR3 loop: CASSLLLAGGEEQFF. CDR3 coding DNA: TGTGCCAGCAGCTTATTACTAGCGGGAGGGGAAGAGCAGTTCTTC.

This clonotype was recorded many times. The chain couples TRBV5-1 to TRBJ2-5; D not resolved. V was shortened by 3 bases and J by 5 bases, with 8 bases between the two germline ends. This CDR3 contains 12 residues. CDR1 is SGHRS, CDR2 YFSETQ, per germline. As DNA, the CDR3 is TGCGCCAGCAGCTACGGATATGAGACCCAGTACTTC. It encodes CASSYGYETQYF. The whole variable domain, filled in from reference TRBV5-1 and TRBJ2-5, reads KAGVTQTPRYLIKTRGQQVTLSCSPISGHRSVSWYQQTPGQGLQFLFEYFSETQRNKGNFPGRFSGRQFSNSRSEMNVSTLELGDSALYLCASSYGYETQYFGPGTRLLVL.

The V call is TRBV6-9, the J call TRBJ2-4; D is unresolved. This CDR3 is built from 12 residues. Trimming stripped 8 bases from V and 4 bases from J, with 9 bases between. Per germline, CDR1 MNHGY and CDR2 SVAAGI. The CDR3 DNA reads TGTGCCAGCGGTTTAGAGAAAAACATTCAGTACTTC. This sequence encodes CASGLEKNIQYF.

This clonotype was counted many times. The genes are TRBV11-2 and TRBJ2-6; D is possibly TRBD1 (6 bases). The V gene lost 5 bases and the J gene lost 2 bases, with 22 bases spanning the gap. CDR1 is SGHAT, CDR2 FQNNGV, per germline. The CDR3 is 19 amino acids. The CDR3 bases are TGTGCCAGCAGCCCCAGGACAGATCAAGAAGTGGCTGGGGCCAACGTCCTGACTTTC. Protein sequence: CASSPRTDQEVAGANVLTF.

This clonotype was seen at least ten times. CDR3 sequence (DNA): TGTGCCAGCAGCTTAACGGCCAGCGGCGAGCAGTACTTC. This encodes CASSLTASGEQYF. V and J are TRBV7-3 and TRBJ2-7; D may be TRBD2 (5 bases). Germline V CDR1 and CDR2: SGHTA, FQGTGA. The CDR3 contains 13 residues. With 0 bases removed from V and 6 bases from J, the gap between germline ends came to 9 bases.

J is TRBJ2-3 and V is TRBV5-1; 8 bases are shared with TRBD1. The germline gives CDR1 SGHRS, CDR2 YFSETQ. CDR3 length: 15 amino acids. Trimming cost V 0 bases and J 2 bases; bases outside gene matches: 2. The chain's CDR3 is CASSLGTGPTDTQYF. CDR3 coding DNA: TGCGCCAGCAGCTTGGGGACAGGGCCCACAGATACGCAGTATTTT. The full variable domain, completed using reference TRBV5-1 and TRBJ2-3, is KAGVTQTPRYLIKTRGQQVTLSCSPISGHRSVSWYQQTPGQGLQFLFEYFSETQRNKGNFPGRFSGRQFSNSRSEMNVSTLELGDSALYLCASSLGTGPTDTQYFGPGTRLTVL.

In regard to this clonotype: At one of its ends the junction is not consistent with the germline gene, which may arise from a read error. CDR3: CASSGTTGINFF. CDR3 nucleotides: TGTGCCAGCAGTGGAACGACAGGGATTAATTTCTTC. This chain links TRBV3-1 with TRBJ2-4, with TRBD1 matching over 7 bases. The germline gives CDR1 LGHDT, CDR2 YNNKEL (reference sequence). The CDR3 length is 12 residues.

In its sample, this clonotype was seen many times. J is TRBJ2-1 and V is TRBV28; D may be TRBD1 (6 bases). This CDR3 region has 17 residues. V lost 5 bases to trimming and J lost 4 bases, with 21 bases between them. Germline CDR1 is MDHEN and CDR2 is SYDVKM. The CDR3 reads CASSTPGAGEGYNEQFF. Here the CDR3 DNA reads TGTGCCAGCAGTACCCCAGGGGCGGGTGAGGGATACAATGAGCAGTTCTTC.

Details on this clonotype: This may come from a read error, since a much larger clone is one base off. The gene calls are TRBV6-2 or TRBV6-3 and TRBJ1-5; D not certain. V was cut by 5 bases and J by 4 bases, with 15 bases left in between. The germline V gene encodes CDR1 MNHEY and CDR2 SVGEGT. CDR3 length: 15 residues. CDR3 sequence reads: CASSNRWVSNQPQHF. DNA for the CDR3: TGTGCCAGCAGTAATAGATGGGTCTCGAATCAGCCCCAGCATTTT.

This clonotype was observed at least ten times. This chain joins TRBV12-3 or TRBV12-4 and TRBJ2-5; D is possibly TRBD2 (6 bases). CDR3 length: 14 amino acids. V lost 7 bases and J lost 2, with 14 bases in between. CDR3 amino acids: CASTSLTSQETQYF. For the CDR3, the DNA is TGTGCCAGCACCTCCCTGACTAGTCAAGAGACCCAGTACTTC.

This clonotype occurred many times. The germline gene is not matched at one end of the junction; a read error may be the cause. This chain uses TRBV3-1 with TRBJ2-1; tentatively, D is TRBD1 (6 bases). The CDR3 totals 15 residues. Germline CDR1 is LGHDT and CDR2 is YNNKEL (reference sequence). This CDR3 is CASSQQLRHRESNLF. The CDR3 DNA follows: TGTGCCAGCAGCCAGCAACTGAGACACAGGGAATCCAACCTATTC.

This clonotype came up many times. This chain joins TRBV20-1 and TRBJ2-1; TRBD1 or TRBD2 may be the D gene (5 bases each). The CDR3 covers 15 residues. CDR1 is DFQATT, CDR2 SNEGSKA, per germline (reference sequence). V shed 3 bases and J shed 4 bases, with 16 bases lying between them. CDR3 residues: CSARPRDQGYNEQFF. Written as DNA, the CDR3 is TGCAGTGCTAGGCCCCGGGACCAAGGTTACAATGAGCAGTTCTTC.

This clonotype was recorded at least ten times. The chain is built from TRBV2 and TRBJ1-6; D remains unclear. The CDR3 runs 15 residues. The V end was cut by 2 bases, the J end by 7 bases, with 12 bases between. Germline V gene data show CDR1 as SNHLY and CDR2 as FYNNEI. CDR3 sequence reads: CASSETGLYNSPLHF. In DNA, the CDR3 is TGTGCCAGCAGTGAAACCGGTCTATACAATTCACCCCTCCACTTT. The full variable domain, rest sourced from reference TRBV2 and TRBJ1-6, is EPEVTQTPSHQVTQMGQEVILRCVPISNHLYFYWYRQILGQKVEFLVSFYNNEISEKSEIFDDQFSVERPDGSNFTLKIRSTKLEDSAMYFCASSETGLYNSPLHFGNGTRLTVT.

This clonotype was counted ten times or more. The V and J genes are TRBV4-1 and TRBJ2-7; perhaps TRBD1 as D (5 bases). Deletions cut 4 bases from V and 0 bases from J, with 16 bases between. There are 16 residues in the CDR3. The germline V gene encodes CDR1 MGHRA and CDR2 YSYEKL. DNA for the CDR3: TGCGCCAGCAGCCTGGGGAAGGGGCAGCGCTCCTACGAGCAGTACTTC. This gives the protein CASSLGKGQRSYEQYF.

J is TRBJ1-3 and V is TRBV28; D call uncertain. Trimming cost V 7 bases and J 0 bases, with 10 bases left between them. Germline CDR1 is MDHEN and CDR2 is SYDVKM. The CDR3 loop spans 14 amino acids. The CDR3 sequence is CASNFVSSGNTIYF. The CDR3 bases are TGTGCCAGCAATTTCGTAAGCTCTGGAAACACCATATATTTT.

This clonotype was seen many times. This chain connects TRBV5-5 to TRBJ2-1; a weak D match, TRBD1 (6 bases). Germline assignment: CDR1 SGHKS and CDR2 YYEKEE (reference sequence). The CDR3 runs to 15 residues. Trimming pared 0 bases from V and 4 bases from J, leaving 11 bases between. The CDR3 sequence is CASSLGWGTYNEQFF. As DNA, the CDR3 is TGTGCCAGCAGCTTGGGGTGGGGGACATACAATGAGCAGTTCTTC.

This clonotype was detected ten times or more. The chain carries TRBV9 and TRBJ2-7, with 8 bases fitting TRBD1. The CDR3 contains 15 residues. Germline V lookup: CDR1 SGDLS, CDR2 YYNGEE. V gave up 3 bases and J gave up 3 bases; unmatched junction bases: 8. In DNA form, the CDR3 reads TGTGCCAGCAGCGCTTCGGGACAGGAAATCTACGAGCAGTACTTC. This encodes CASSASGQEIYEQYF.

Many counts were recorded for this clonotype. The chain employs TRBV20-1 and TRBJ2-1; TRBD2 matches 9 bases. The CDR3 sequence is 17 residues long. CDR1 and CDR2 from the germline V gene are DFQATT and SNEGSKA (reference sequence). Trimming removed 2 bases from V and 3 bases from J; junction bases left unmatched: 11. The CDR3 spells CSARKSIASGVYNEQFF. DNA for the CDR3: TGCAGTGCTAGAAAGTCTATAGCTAGCGGGGTCTACAATGAGCAGTTCTTC.

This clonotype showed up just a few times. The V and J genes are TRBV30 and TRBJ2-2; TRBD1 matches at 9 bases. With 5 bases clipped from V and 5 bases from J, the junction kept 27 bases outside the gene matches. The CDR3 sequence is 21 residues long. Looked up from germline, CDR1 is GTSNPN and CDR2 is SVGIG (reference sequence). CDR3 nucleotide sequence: TGTGCCTGGTCCCCCGATCCCGGGACAGGGAAATTTCAGGGTGGAACCGGGGAGCTGTTTTTT. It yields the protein CAWSPDPGTGKFQGGTGELFF. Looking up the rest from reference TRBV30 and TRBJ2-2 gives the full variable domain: SQTIHQWPATLVQPVGSPLSLECTVEGTSNPNLYWYRQAAGRGLQLLFYSVGIGQISSEVPQNLSASRPQDRQFILSSKKLLLSDSGFYLCAWSPDPGTGKFQGGTGELFFGEGSRLTVL.

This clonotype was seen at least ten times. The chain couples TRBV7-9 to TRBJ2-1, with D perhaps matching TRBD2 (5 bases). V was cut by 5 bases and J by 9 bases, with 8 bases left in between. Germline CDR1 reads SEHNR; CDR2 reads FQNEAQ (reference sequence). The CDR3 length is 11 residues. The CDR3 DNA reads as TGTGCCAGCAGCGTCGGGGTTGAGCAGTTCTTC. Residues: CASSVGVEQFF.

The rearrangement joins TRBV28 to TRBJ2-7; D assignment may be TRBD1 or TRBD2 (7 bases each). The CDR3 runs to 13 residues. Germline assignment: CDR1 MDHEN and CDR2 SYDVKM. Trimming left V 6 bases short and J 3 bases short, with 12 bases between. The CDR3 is CASRSGGDYEQYF. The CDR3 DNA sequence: TGTGCCAGCAGGTCAGGGGGGGACTACGAGCAGTACTTC.